The 21 T cell receptor beta chains below all came from one sample that was sequenced in a study of Ad26.COV2.S vaccination and SARS-CoV-2 variants. TCRdb's table, derived via immunoSEQ multiplex PCR, lists solely in-frame clones and lacks some. The sample consists of approximately 420,000 clones, 88% of them appearing once. Treatment here: some 20 received Ad26.COV2.S at low or high dose, single or two shots; about five received placebo; per-sample allocation not given. Day 63 after the first vaccine or placebo injection was the time point for sampling. The sequencing used peripheral blood, collected in a trial of Ad26.COV2.S vaccine versus placebo. These receptors were collected from a person aged 18-65 years who received the Ad26.COV2.S COVID-19 vaccine or a placebo.

The genes are TRBV27 and TRBJ1-6; D ambiguous. The CDR3 covers 17 residues. Germline V gives CDR1 MNHEY, CDR2 SMNVEV (reference sequence). Trimming removed 4 bases at V and 6 bases at J, with 19 bases between. Here the CDR3 DNA reads TGTGCCAGCAGTTCCCCGGGGAGGACTCCTTCTAATTCACCCCTCCACTTT. It translates to CASSSPGRTPSNSPLHF.

The chain uses TRBV11-3 and TRBJ2-1, with 8 positions matching TRBD2. Germline V gene sequence: CDR1 SGHNT, CDR2 YENEEA. The CDR3 has 16 amino acids. Trimming took 5 bases from V and 5 from J; bases not matched to a gene: 11. The CDR3 DNA is TGTGCCAGCAGCAAAGACCGGGGGGGCCTCCACAATGAGCAGTTCTTC. This translates into CASSKDRGGLHNEQFF.

This clone appeared a few times. The chain uses TRBV7-2 and TRBJ1-5, with 8 bases identical to TRBD1. CDR1 and CDR2 (germline): SGHTA, FQGNSA. Trimming took 4 bases from V and 6 from J; bases not matched to a gene: 5. The CDR3 extends over 14 amino acids. CDR3 bases: TGTGCCAGCAGCTCTGGACAGGGTAGTCAGCCCCAGCATTTT. Translating gives CASSSGQGSQPQHF.

The chain joins TRBV11-2 to TRBJ1-6; D unclear. Germline loops: CDR1 SGHAT, CDR2 FQNNGV. The germline V and J ends were trimmed by 3 bases and 0 bases, with 15 bases remaining between them. The CDR3 runs to 18 residues. The chain's CDR3 is CASSFRRTESSYNSPLHF. As DNA, the CDR3 is TGTGCCAGCAGCTTCCGTCGGACGGAGAGCTCCTATAATTCACCCCTCCACTTT. The complete variable domain, with remaining parts taken from reference TRBV11-2 and TRBJ1-6, reads EAGVAQSPRYKIIEKRQSVAFWCNPISGHATLYWYQQILGQGPKLLIQFQNNGVVDDSQLPKDRFSAERLKGVDSTLKIQPAKLEDSAVYLCASSFRRTESSYNSPLHFGNGTRLTVT.

V is TRBV5-1 and J is TRBJ1-1; possible D gene TRBD1, 6 bases. Deletions cut 0 bases from V and 3 bases from J, with 9 bases between. In germline, CDR1 is SGHRS, CDR2 YFSETQ. The CDR3 spans 14 residues. In nucleotides, the CDR3 is TGCGCCAGCAGCTTGGACAGGGCGGACACTGAAGCTTTCTTT. Residues: CASSLDRADTEAFF.

This clone was found once. The chain couples TRBV3-1 (or the pseudogene TRBV3-2) to TRBJ2-5; TRBD2 aligns across 11 bases. This CDR3 region has 16 residues. The germline V gene encodes CDR1 LGHDT and CDR2 YNNKEL (reference sequence). Trimming took 0 bases from V and 7 from J; bases not matched to a gene: 7. The chain's CDR3 is CASSQEASGGTGTQYF. Written as DNA, the CDR3 is TGTGCCAGCAGCCAAGAAGCTAGCGGGGGGACGGGGACCCAGTACTTC.

This clone was recorded once. The V call is TRBV6-5, the J call TRBJ1-1, with D unclear. This CDR3 region has 11 residues. Trimming stripped 2 bases from V and 7 bases from J, with 5 bases between. Germline lookup yields CDR1 MNHEY and CDR2 SVGAGI. The CDR3 region is CASSYEGEAFF. CDR3 DNA: TGTGCCAGCAGTTACGAGGGTGAAGCTTTCTTT.

This clone occurred a few times. The chain uses TRBV2 and TRBJ2-3; a possible D gene is TRBD1 (6 bases). V gave up 3 bases and J gave up 0 bases, with 13 bases separating them. CDR3 size: 16 residues. Germline assignment: CDR1 SNHLY and CDR2 FYNNEI. This CDR3 reads CASSDAQGPSTDTQYF. CDR3 coding DNA: TGTGCCAGCAGTGATGCACAGGGACCTAGCACAGATACGCAGTATTTT.

The genes are TRBV6-5 and TRBJ1-2; 7 bases agree with TRBD1. There are 14 residues in the CDR3. Trimming removed 10 bases from V and 1 base from J; junction bases left unmatched: 9. Germline V gene data show CDR1 as MNHEY and CDR2 as SVGAGI. In DNA form, the CDR3 reads TGTGCCACTCAGCGGACAGGAAATAACTATGGCTACACCTTC. It translates to CATQRTGNNYGYTF.

V is TRBV4-2 and J is TRBJ2-5, with D perhaps being TRBD1 or TRBD2 (6 bases each). This CDR3 is 16 amino acids long. Germline lookup yields CDR1 LGHNA and CDR2 YNFKEQ. With 0 bases removed from V and 6 bases from J, the gap between germline ends came to 17 bases. CDR3 bases: TGTGCCAGCAGCCAAGATGGGGATGGGGGGCTAAAGACCCAGTACTTC. Translation: CASSQDGDGGLKTQYF.

The chain employs TRBV12-3 or TRBV12-4 and TRBJ1-4, with TRBD1 matching over 8 bases. V lost 4 bases to trimming and J lost 9 bases; unmatched junction nucleotides: 4. The CDR3 has 13 residues. CDR3 loop: CASSSGTGKKLFF. The CDR3, as DNA: TGTGCCAGCAGTTCCGGGACAGGAAAAAAACTGTTTTTT.

The chain uses TRBV7-2 and TRBJ1-3, with D uncertain. The germline V gene encodes CDR1 SGHTA and CDR2 FQGNSA. The CDR3 spans 14 residues. Trimming left V 0 bases short and J 4 bases short, with 7 bases between. CDR3 sequence reads: CASSLARAGNTIYF. The CDR3 DNA is TGTGCCAGCAGCTTAGCCCGGGCGGGAAACACCATATATTTT.

The chain employs TRBV6-1 and TRBJ1-2; D not resolved. V was clipped by 2 bases and J by 8 bases, with 15 bases between them. The CDR3 length is 14 residues. Germline V gene sequence: CDR1 MNHNS, CDR2 SASEGT. The CDR3 DNA follows: TGTGCCAGCAGTGAAACGGTCCCCCTGGACGGCTACACCTTC. This codes for CASSETVPLDGYTF.

The chain carries TRBV7-2 and TRBJ1-1; D gene unclear. The germline gives CDR1 SGHTA, CDR2 FQGNSA. V lost 2 bases, J lost 0 bases, and 10 bases lay in between. There are 15 residues in the CDR3. The CDR3 is CASSLWFRLNTEAFF. The CDR3 bases are TGTGCCAGCAGCTTATGGTTCAGACTGAACACTGAAGCTTTCTTT.

The V gene is TRBV12-3 or TRBV12-4, the J gene TRBJ2-5; D is ambiguous. This CDR3 is 12 amino acids long. V was trimmed by 3 bases and J by 5 bases, leaving 7 bases between them. CDR3 bases: TGTGCCAGCAGTTTCGATTTGGAGACCCAGTACTTC. Its protein product is CASSFDLETQYF.

The rearrangement joins TRBV4-2 to TRBJ2-2, with D tentatively TRBD1 or TRBD2 (5 bases each). V was trimmed by 4 bases and J by 3 bases, leaving 18 bases between them. This CDR3 is built from 17 residues. Germline CDR1 reads LGHNA; CDR2 reads YNFKEQ. The CDR3 loop reads CASSRGRKGLDTGELFF. Written as DNA, the CDR3 is TGTGCCAGCAGCCGAGGGCGTAAGGGGTTGGACACCGGGGAGCTGTTTTTT.

The genes are TRBV19 and TRBJ2-7, with D perhaps being TRBD1 or TRBD2 (5 bases each). Germline loops: CDR1 LNHDA, CDR2 SQIVND (reference sequence). The CDR3 length is 14 residues. Trimming cost V 7 bases and J 3 bases, with 16 bases left between them. This chain's CDR3 is CASTPRGRNYEQYF. The CDR3, as DNA: TGTGCCAGTACCCCAAGGGGACGGAACTACGAGCAGTACTTC.

This clone has only one observation. The chain uses TRBV28 and TRBJ2-7; D possibly corresponds to TRBD2 (5 bases). V shed 3 bases and J shed 4 bases, with 13 bases lying between them. Germline V CDR1 and CDR2: MDHEN, SYDVKM. The CDR3 extends over 14 amino acids. Here the CDR3 reads CASSFNRGWYEQYF. The CDR3, as DNA: TGTGCCAGCAGTTTTAATCGGGGATGGTACGAGCAGTACTTC. Drawing the rest from reference TRBV28 and TRBJ2-7, the complete variable domain is DVKVTQSSRYLVKRTGEKVFLECVQDMDHENMFWYRQDPGLGLRLIYFSYDVKMKEKGDIPEGYSVSREKKERFSLILESASTNQTSMYLCASSFNRGWYEQYFGPGTRLTVT.

The chain is built from TRBV5-6 and TRBJ2-3; possibly TRBD2 for D (5 bases). The CDR3 is 13 amino acids. The V end was cut by 4 bases, the J end by 2 bases, with 8 bases between. Germline V gene sequence: CDR1 SGHDT, CDR2 YYEEEE. The CDR3 loop is CASSTDYTDTQYF. The CDR3 nucleotides are TGTGCCAGCAGCACCGACTACACAGATACGCAGTATTTT.

The chain joins TRBV4-1 to TRBJ2-1, with a tentative D call TRBD1 (6 bases). The CDR3 length is 15 residues. The ends were cut back, 3 bases at V and 7 bases at J, with 16 bases in the middle. From germline, CDR1 is MGHRA and CDR2 YSYEKL. The CDR3 nucleotides are TGCGCCAGCAGCCAGGGGTCAACAGGGTGGAATGAGCAGTTCTTC. It translates to CASSQGSTGWNEQFF.

The chain is built from TRBV18 and TRBJ1-6; D not resolved. The CDR3 runs 15 residues. The germline V gene encodes CDR1 KGHSH and CDR2 LQKENI. V shed 0 bases and J shed 7 bases, with 10 bases lying between them. The CDR3 spells CASSPPWQRNSPLHF. CDR3 in DNA: TGTGCCAGCTCACCACCCTGGCAGCGCAATTCACCCCTCCACTTT.